This T cell receptor (beta chain) derives from a study of OX40 agonist ivuxolimab in advanced cancers. This clone is classed as medium-sized. Profiled with immunoSEQ multiplex PCR; TCRdb holds only in-frame clones, not every one. In the table there are tens of thousands of clones, over 75% of which are singletons. Germline V gene data show CDR1 as MGHRA and CDR2 as YSYEKL. J gave up 3 bases and V 0 bases, and 2 bases lay outside the gene matches. This CDR3 region has 14 residues. Exclusion of a patient followed from autoimmune disease history or systemic immunosuppression. The J gene is TRBJ2-7, the V gene TRBV4-1, with 7 bases aligning to TRBD1. This receptor was obtained from an adult with an advanced solid tumor such as melanoma, head and neck, liver or kidney cancer. The sequencing used CD4+ or CD8+ T cells sorted from blood, collected in a trial of the OX40 agonist ivuxolimab. The CDR3 reads CASSQERGHYEQYF. The DNA of the CDR3 is TGCGCCAGCAGCCAAGAAAGGGGGCACTACGAGCAGTACTTC.